The sequence of this T cell receptor beta chain was determined in a study of blood T cell repertoires in COVID-19. On the study more broadly: From the United States, Italy and Spain came samples of acute and convalescent COVID-19. Nucleic acid was either cDNA or gDNA, and it came from T cells, B-cell-depleted T cells, or PBMCs.

Authors' data handling: Cell counts per sample came from amplifying reference gene primers. Profiling relied on immunoSEQ multiplex PCR, and the TCRdb table lists in-frame clones only, not all of them. V and J calls plus clone size are reproduced from that table; the DNA served to infer D and trimming. The sample carries about 220,000 clones, about four fifths recorded once. The CDR3 is 12 amino acids. Germline CDR1 is SNHLY and CDR2 is FYNNEI. V was cut by 3 bases and J by 5 bases, with 7 bases left in between. The chain carries TRBV2 and TRBJ1-2, with unresolved D. Sequencing input: peripheral blood. This receptor was taken from a woman aged 60-75 years with acute or convalescent COVID-19. The CDR3 region has the DNA TGTGCCAGCAGTGAGGCCCAATATGGCTACACCTTC. Residues: CASSEAQYGYTF.